What follows describes a single TCR beta chain. Its target is unknown. Time point reported: newly diagnosed GD, antithyroid drugs for less than 3 months. The TCR library was made from RNA extracted from PBMCs. Patients were enrolled at an endocrinology department in Xi'an, China. Through Arm-PCR of CDR3 regions and iRepertoire HTBI primers, TCR beta libraries were built. Each CDR3 protein is one row after TCRdb ran MiXCR on the multiplex PCR reads. Among about 500,000 distinct CDR3 sequences, about a sixth were seen once, and the ten largest hold 9% to 15%. This sample is part of a study of regulatory T cells in long-lasting Graves disease. Study-level points and caveats: Persistent Graves' patients showed reduced TCR diversity versus newly diagnosed patients.

The CDR3 is 10 amino acids. The V gene's germline CDR1 is SQVTM and CDR2 ANQGSEA. This same sample was also part of a study on T cells in Graves' hyperthyroidism and ophthalmopathy. As that report states: The HTBI primer set served for first-round RT-PCR of the TCR CDR3. Peripheral blood also featured most of the thyroid clonotypes expanded above 0.001.

The material sequenced was peripheral blood mononuclear cells (PBMCs), taken at new diagnosis, from a patient treated with antithyroid drugs. The chain recombines TRBV29-1 with TRBJ1-1; the D gene is possibly TRBD1 (5 bases). The source of this sequence is a man between 35 and 55 years old with Graves disease. In DNA, the CDR3 is TGCAGGGGGGGAAGCAATGAAGCTTTCTTT. Protein product: CRGGSNEAFF.